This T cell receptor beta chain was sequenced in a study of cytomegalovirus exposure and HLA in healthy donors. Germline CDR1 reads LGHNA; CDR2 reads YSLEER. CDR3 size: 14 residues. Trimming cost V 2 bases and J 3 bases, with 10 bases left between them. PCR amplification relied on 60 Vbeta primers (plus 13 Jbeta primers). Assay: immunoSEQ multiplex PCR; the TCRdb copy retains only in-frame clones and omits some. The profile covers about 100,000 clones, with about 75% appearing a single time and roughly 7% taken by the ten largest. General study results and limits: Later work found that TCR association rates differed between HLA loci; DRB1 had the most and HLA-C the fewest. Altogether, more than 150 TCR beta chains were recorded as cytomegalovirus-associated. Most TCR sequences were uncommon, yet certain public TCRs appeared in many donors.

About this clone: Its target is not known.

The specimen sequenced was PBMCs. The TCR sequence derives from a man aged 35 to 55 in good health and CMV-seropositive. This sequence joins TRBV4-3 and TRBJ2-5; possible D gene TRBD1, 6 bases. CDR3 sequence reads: CASSQPGHKETQYF. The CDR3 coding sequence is TGCGCCAGCAGCCAACCGGGACACAAAGAGACCCAGTACTTC.